This is a list of T cell receptor beta chains from one sample in a study of blood T cell repertoires in COVID-19. Using immunoSEQ multiplex PCR, the repertoire was profiled, and TCRdb retains in-frame clones only, with some absent. The sample has about 110,000 clones, 85% to 90% seen once. The sample comprised peripheral blood. Receptors were obtained from a human donor in a cohort sampled during active COVID-19. CDR3s include the opening cysteine and the closing phenylalanine or tryptophan. The D gene is left open where the match is weak. The size entry is marked missing in some rows and otherwise reads once, few, many or a size class.

v_call	j_call	cdr3_length	d_call	clone_size	cdr3_aa	cdr3_nt
TRBV5-6	TRBJ1-2	15	TRBD1	NA	CASSLVWDRVRGYTF	TGTGCCAGCAGCTTGGTTTGGGACAGGGTCAGGGGCTACACCTTC
TRBV19	TRBJ2-1	18	NA	medium-sized	CASSLYQRPRGSNNEQFF	TGTGCCAGTAGTCTCTACCAGAGACCCAGGGGATCCAACAATGAGCAGTTCTTC
TRBV3-1/TRBV3-2	TRBJ1-3	18	NA	few	CASSQSLGGLHSGNTIYF	TGTGCCAGCAGCCAATCTCTCGGGGGATTACACTCTGGAAACACCATATATTTT
TRBV11-2	TRBJ2-7	13	TRBD2	few	CASSLPSGYEQYF	TGTGCCAGCAGCTTACCTAGCGGCTACGAGCAGTACTTC
TRBV7-9	TRBJ1-1	19	NA	NA	CASSLSPLEKSSGNTEAFF	TGTGCCAGCAGCTTGAGCCCCCTCGAGAAATCATCGGGGAACACTGAAGCTTTCTTT
TRBV29-1	TRBJ2-4	14	TRBD1	NA	CSVTYVDRGGIQYF	TGCAGCGTTACCTACGTCGACAGGGGCGGCATTCAGTACTTC
TRBV2	TRBJ2-2	13	TRBD1	NA	CASSQQGAGELFF	TGTGCCAGCAGTCAACAGGGGGCCGGGGAGCTGTTTTTT
TRBV5-1	TRBJ2-7	13	NA	NA	CASSLRGSYEQYF	TGCGCCAGCAGCTTGAGAGGGTCCTACGAGCAGTACTTC
TRBV12-5	TRBJ1-5	24	TRBD1	NA	CASGLVKPLSGRGRAAGPNQPQHF	TGTGCTAGTGGTTTGGTGAAACCACTCTCGGGCAGGGGGCGTGCGGCGGGCCCCAATCAGCCCCAGCATTTT
TRBV2	TRBJ1-5	12	NA	NA	CASNRDNQPQHF	TGTGCCAGCAACAGGGACAATCAGCCCCAGCATTTT
TRBV27	TRBJ2-6	18	TRBD1	NA	CASSSRDSKLSGANVLTF	TGTGCCAGCAGTTCCCGGGACAGTAAACTCTCTGGGGCCAACGTCCTGACTTTC
TRBV6-5	TRBJ2-1	16	NA	NA	CASSYSSMGARNEQFF	TGTGCCAGCAGTTACTCGAGTATGGGGGCGCGTAATGAGCAGTTCTTC
TRBV19	TRBJ2-3	17	TRBD2	NA	CASSMTSGRHSTDTQYF	TGTGCCAGTAGTATGACTAGCGGGAGGCATAGCACAGATACGCAGTATTTT
TRBV18	TRBJ2-3	13	NA	NA	CASSPPNRGTQYF	TGTGCCAGCTCACCACCGAACCGGGGTACGCAGTATTTT
TRBV7-9	TRBJ2-5	15	NA	NA	CASSHSGRAQETQYF	TGTGCCAGCAGTCACAGCGGGCGCGCCCAAGAGACCCAGTACTTC
TRBV5-1	TRBJ2-4	17	NA	NA	CASSEVTGTLAKNIQYF	TGCGCCAGCAGCGAAGTTACAGGGACCCTAGCCAAAAACATTCAGTACTTC
TRBV5-4	TRBJ1-1	13	NA	NA	CASSFPAGSEAFF	TGTGCCAGCAGCTTCCCGGCAGGGTCTGAAGCTTTCTTT
TRBV2	TRBJ2-3	14	NA	once	CASSEVSRADTQYF	TGTGCCAGCAGTGAAGTGTCCCGGGCAGATACGCAGTATTTT
TRBV7-3	TRBJ2-7	13	NA	NA	CASSLTLGSEQYF	TGTGCCAGCAGCTTAACGTTGGGGAGTGAGCAGTACTTC
TRBV25-1	TRBJ1-6	16	NA	NA	CASSGGQVRSNSPLHF	TGTGCCAGCAGTGGTGGGCAGGTGCGCTCAAATTCACCCCTCCACTTT
TRBV2	TRBJ2-1	16	NA	NA	CASSELRTTRGNEQFF	TGTGCCAGCAGTGAACTTCGAACTACGAGAGGAAATGAGCAGTTCTTC
TRBV12-5	TRBJ1-5	18	TRBD1	NA	CASGLGTGGSFSNQPQHF	TGTGCTAGTGGTTTAGGGACAGGTGGATCGTTTAGCAATCAGCCCCAGCATTTT
TRBV27	TRBJ2-7	15	NA	NA	CASSMRRDTSYEQYF	TGTGCCAGCAGCATGCGACGGGACACCTCCTACGAGCAGTACTTC
TRBV19	TRBJ1-5	12	NA	NA	CASSMAFGPQHF	TGTGCCAGTAGTATGGCCTTTGGGCCCCAGCATTTT
TRBV29-1	TRBJ1-1	13	NA	once	CSVEGLLNTEAFF	TGCAGCGTTGAAGGGCTCCTGAACACTGAAGCTTTCTTT
TRBV19	TRBJ1-1	14	NA	NA	CASSPPVGYTEAFF	TGTGCCAGTTCTCCCCCCGTGGGCTACACTGAAGCTTTCTTT
TRBV7-2	TRBJ1-5	14	NA	NA	CASSLVGSNQPQHF	TGTGCCAGCAGCTTAGTTGGCAGCAATCAGCCCCAGCATTTT